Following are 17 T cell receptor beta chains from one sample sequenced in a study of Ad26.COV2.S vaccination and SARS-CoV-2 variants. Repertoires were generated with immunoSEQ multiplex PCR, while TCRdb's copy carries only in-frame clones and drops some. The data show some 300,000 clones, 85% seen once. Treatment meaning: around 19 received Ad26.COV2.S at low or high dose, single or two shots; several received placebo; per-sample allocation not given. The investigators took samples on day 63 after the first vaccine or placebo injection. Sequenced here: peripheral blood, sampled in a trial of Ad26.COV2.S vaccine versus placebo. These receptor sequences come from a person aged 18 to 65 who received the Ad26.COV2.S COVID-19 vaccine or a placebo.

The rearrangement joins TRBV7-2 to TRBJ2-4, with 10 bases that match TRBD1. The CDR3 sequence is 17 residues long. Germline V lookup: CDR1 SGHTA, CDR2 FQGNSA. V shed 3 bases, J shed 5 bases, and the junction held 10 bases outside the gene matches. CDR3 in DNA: TGTGCCAGCAGCTTTCTTGGCGGACAGGGGGTCGAAAACATTCAGTACTTC. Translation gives CASSFLGGQGVENIQYF.

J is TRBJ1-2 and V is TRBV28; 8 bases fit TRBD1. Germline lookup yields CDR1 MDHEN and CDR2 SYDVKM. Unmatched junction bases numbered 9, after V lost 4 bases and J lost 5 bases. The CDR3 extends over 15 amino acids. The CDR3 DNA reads TGTGCCAGCAGTTCAATAGGACAGGGCCCTTATGGCTACACCTTC. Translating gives CASSSIGQGPYGYTF.

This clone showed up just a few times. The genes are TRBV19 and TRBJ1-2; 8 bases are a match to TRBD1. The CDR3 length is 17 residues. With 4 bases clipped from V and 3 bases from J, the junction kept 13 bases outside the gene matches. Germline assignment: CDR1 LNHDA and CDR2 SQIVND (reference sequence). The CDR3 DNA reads TGTGCCAGTAGTACAGATGGACAGGGTCCTCTTGACTATGGCTACACCTTC. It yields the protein CASSTDGQGPLDYGYTF.

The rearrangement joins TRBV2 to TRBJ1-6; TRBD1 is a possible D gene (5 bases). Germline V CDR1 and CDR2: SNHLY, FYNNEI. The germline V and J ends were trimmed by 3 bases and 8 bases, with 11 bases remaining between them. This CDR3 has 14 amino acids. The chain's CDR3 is CASSDTRAYSPLHF. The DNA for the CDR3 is TGTGCCAGCAGTGATACCAGGGCGTATTCACCCCTCCACTTT.

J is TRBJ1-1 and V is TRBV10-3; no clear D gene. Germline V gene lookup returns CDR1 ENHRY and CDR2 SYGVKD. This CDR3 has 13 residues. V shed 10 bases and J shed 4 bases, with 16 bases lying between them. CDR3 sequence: CATQAESSTEAFF. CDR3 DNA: TGTGCCACCCAAGCCGAATCGTCCACTGAAGCTTTCTTT.

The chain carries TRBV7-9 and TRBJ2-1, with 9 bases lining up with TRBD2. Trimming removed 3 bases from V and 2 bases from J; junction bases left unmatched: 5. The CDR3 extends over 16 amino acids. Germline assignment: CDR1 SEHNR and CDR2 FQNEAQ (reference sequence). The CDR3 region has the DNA TGTGCCAGCAGCTTCCCCGAGCGGGGGGCCTACAATGAGCAGTTCTTC. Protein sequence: CASSFPERGAYNEQFF.

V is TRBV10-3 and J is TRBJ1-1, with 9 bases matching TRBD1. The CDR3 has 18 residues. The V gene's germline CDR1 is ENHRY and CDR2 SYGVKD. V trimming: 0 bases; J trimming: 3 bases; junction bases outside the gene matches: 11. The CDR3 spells CAISESGTGSPRDTEAFF. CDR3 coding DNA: TGTGCCATCAGTGAGTCGGGGACAGGGTCCCCGAGGGACACTGAAGCTTTCTTT.

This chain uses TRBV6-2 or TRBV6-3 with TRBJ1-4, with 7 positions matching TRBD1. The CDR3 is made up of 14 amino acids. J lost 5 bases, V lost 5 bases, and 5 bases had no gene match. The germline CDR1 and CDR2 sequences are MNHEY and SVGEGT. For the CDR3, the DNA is TGTGCCAGCAGTCCCCAGGGGGTAAATGAAAAACTGTTTTTT. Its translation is CASSPQGVNEKLFF.

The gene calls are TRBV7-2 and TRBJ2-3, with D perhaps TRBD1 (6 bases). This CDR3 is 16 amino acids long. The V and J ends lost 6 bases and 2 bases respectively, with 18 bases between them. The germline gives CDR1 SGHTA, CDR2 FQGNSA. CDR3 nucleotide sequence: TGTGCCAGCAGATCTAACAGGGCAGGGAACACAGATACGCAGTATTTT. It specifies CASRSNRAGNTDTQYF.

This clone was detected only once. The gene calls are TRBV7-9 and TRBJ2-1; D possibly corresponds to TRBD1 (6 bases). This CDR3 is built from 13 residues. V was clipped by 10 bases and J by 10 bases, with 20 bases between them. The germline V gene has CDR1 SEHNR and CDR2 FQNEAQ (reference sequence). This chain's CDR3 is CATIGQTGGEQFF. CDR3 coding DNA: TGTGCCACCATAGGACAGACCGGAGGAGAGCAGTTCTTC.

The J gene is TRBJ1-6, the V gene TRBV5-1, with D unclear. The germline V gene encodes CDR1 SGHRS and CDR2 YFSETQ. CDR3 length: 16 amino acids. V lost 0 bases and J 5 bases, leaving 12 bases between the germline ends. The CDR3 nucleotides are TGCGCCAGCAGCTTGGACAATTCATGGAATAATTCACCCCTCCACTTT. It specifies CASSLDNSWNNSPLHF.

The DNA for the CDR3 is TGTGCCAGTAGACAGGGAAGGGAGACCCAGTACTTC. Protein: CASRQGRETQYF. This sequence joins TRBV19 and TRBJ2-5; D might be TRBD1 (6 bases). Germline lookup yields CDR1 LNHDA and CDR2 SQIVND (reference sequence). Trimming stripped 6 bases from V and 5 bases from J, with 10 bases between. CDR3 length: 12 amino acids.

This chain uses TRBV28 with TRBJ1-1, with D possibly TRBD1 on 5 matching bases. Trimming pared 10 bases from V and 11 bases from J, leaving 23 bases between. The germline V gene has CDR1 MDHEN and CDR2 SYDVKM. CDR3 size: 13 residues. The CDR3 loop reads CAKQKDSTPPAFF. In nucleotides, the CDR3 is TGTGCCAAACAGAAAGACAGTACCCCGCCGGCTTTCTTT.

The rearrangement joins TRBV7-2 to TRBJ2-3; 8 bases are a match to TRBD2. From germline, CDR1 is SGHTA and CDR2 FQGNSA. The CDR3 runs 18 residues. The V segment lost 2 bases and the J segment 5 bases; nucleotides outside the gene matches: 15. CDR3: CASSLPAGGGGPKDTQYF. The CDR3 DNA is TGTGCCAGCAGCTTACCCGCGGGGGGCGGGGGCCCGAAAGATACGCAGTATTTT.

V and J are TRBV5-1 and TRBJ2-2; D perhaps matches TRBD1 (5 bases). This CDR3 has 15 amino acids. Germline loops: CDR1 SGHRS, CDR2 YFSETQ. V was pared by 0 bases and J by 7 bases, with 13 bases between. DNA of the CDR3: TGCGCCAGCAGCTTGGTCGTAGGGGCTCACGGGGAGCTGTTTTTT. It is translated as CASSLVVGAHGELFF.

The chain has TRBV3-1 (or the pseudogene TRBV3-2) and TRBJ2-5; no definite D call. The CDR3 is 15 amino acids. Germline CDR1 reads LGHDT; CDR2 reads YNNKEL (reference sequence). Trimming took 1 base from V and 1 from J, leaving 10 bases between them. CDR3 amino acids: CASSQGKGSQETQYF. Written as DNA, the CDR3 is TGTGCCAGCAGCCAAGGAAAAGGATCCCAAGAGACCCAGTACTTC.

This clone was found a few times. CDR3: CASSIGYRRQETQYF. Written as DNA, the CDR3 is TGTGCCAGTAGTATTGGTTATCGTAGACAAGAGACCCAGTACTTC. The chain couples TRBV19 to TRBJ2-5; D remains ambiguous. Germline V lookup: CDR1 LNHDA, CDR2 SQIVND (reference sequence). The CDR3 covers 15 residues. Trimming cost V 3 bases and J 2 bases, with 13 bases left between them.